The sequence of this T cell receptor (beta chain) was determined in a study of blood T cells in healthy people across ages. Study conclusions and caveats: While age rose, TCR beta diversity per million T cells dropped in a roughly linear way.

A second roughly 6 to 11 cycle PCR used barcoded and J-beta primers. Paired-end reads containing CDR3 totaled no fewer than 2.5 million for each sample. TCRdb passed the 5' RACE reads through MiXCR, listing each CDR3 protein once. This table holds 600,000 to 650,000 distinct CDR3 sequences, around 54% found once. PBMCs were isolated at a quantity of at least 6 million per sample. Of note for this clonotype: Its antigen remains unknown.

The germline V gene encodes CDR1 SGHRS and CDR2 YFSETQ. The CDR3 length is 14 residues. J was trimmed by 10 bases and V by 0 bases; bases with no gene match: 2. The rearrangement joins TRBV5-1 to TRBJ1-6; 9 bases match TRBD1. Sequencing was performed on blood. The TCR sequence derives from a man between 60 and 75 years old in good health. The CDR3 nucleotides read TGCGCCAGCAGCTTGGGGACAGGGGAGTCACCCCTCCACTTT. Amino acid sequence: CASSLGTGESPLHF.